Each of the 7 T cell receptor beta chains below was sequenced from the same sample in a study of blood T cell repertoires in COVID-19. Assay: immunoSEQ multiplex PCR; the TCRdb copy retains only in-frame clones and omits some. The table lists approximately 290,000 clones, around 90% of them singletons. The sequenced material came from peripheral blood. These receptors all come from a man younger than 35 with active or convalescent COVID-19.

The V and J genes are TRBV12-3 or TRBV12-4 and TRBJ2-7, with TRBD2 matching over 8 bases. V was clipped by 6 bases and J by 4 bases; unmatched bases: 5. The CDR3 has 13 residues. In DNA form, the CDR3 reads TGTGCCAGCAGCCTAGGACTAGCTTACGAGCAGTACTTC. Translated: CASSLGLAYEQYF.

There are a few counts of this clone. The chain joins TRBV27 to TRBJ2-7; possibly TRBD2 for D (5 bases). Germline V gene sequence: CDR1 MNHEY, CDR2 SMNVEV (reference sequence). This CDR3 is built from 14 residues. Trimming took off 3 bases at V and 9 bases at J, with 18 bases between the two ends. DNA for the CDR3: TGTGCCAGCAGTTTGCCGGGGTCCCAGAATAGGCAGTACTTC. Protein sequence: CASSLPGSQNRQYF.

The chain joins TRBV27 to TRBJ2-2; perhaps TRBD2 as D (6 bases). The CDR3 contains 13 residues. Germline V CDR1 and CDR2: MNHEY, SMNVEV (reference sequence). V was clipped by 3 bases and J by 6 bases, with 8 bases between them. The DNA for the CDR3 is TGTGCCAGCAGTTTGCGGGGTCCCGGGGAGCTGTTTTTT. It codes for CASSLRGPGELFF.

The chain uses TRBV7-9 and TRBJ2-3, with 7 bases that match TRBD2. Per germline, CDR1 SEHNR and CDR2 FQNEAQ (reference sequence). This CDR3 comprises 14 residues. Trimming removed 5 bases from V and 6 bases from J; junction bases left unmatched: 8. CDR3 protein: CASSPRLAVDTQYF. The CDR3 region has the DNA TGTGCCAGCAGCCCCCGACTAGCAGTCGATACGCAGTATTTT.

The J gene is TRBJ2-2, the V gene TRBV7-9; the match to TRBD1 covers 9 bases. The length of the CDR3 is 16 residues. J lost 0 bases, V lost 5 bases, and 4 bases had no gene match. Germline assignment: CDR1 SEHNR and CDR2 FQNEAQ (reference sequence). As DNA, the CDR3 is TGTGCCAGCAGCCACCGGGACAGGGCGAACACCGGGGAGCTGTTTTTT. Encoded protein: CASSHRDRANTGELFF.

The chain recombines TRBV27 with TRBJ2-7; tentatively, D is TRBD2 (5 bases). CDR3 length equals 14 residues. With 1 base removed from V and 4 bases from J, the gap between germline ends came to 11 bases. Germline V gene lookup returns CDR1 MNHEY and CDR2 SMNVEV (reference sequence). The CDR3 region is CASSLFSEGYEQYF. The CDR3 coding sequence is TGTGCCAGCAGTTTATTCTCCGAGGGTTACGAGCAGTACTTC.

A single count supports this clone. V usage is TRBV11-3 and J usage is TRBJ2-3, with 8 bases lining up with TRBD1. V trimming: 7 bases; J trimming: 1 base; junction bases outside the gene matches: 1. CDR3 length: 13 residues. Germline V CDR1 and CDR2: SGHNT, YENEEA. The CDR3 protein is CASKDRGTDTQYF. CDR3 DNA sequence: TGTGCCAGCAAGGACAGGGGCACAGATACGCAGTATTTT.